This record looks at one TCR beta chain sequence and its context. Its target is unknown. Germline CDR1 reads SNHLY; CDR2 reads FYNNEI. This CDR3 has 15 residues. The ends were cut back, 4 bases at V and 0 bases at J, with 11 bases in the middle. Libraries were prepared by immunoSEQ multiplex PCR; TCRdb keeps only in-frame clonotypes and omits some of them. The sample consists of more than 90,000 clones, around 84% of them appearing once. These data belong to a study of T cell responses to AZD1222 COVID-19 vaccine. Study results and limitations: Rises in breadth and depth of Spike-specific TCRs came after two AZD1222 doses. Reportedly, nearly half the spike-specific TCRs target unmutated variant regions.

The chain is built from TRBV2 and TRBJ2-3; either TRBD1 or TRBD2 may supply D (5 bases each). The sequencing used peripheral blood, collected 28 days after the second AZD1222 dose. The source of this sequence is an adult who received the AZD1222 COVID-19 vaccine. CDR3 loop: CASSVEGFSTDTQYF. The DNA for the CDR3 is TGTGCCAGCAGTGTCGAGGGGTTTAGCACAGATACGCAGTATTTT.